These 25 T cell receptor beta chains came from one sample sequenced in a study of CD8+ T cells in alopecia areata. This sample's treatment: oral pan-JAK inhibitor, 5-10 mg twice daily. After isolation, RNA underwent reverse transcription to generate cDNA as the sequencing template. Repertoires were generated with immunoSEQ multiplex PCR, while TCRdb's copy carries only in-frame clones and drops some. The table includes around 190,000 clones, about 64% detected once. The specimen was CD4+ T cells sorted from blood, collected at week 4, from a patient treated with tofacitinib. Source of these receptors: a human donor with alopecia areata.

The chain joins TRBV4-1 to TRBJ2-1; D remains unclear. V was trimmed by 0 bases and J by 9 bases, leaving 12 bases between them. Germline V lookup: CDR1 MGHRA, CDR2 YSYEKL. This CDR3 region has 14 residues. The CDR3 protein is CASSQEGQATEQFF. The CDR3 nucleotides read TGCGCCAGCAGCCAAGAGGGTCAAGCGACTGAGCAGTTCTTC.

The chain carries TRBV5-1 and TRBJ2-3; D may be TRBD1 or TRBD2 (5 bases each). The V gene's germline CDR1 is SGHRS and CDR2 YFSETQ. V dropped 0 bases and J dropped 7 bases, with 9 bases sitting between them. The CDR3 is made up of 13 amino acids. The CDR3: CASSLGDPNTQYF. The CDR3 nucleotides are TGCGCCAGCAGCTTGGGGGACCCAAATACGCAGTATTTT. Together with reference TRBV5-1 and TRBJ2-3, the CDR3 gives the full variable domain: KAGVTQTPRYLIKTRGQQVTLSCSPISGHRSVSWYQQTPGQGLQFLFEYFSETQRNKGNFPGRFSGRQFSNSRSEMNVSTLELGDSALYLCASSLGDPNTQYFGPGTRLTVL.

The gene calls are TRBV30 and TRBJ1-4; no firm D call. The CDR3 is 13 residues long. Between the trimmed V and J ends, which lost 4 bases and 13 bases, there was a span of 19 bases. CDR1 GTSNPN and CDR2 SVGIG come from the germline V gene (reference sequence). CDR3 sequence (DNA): TGTGCCTGGAAAGTACCGTCTTGGATTGGACTGTTTTTT. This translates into CAWKVPSWIGLFF.

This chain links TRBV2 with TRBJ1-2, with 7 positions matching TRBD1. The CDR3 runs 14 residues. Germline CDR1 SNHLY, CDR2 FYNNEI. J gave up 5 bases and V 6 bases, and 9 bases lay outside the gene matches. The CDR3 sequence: CASRRTGASYGYTF. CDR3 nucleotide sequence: TGTGCCAGCAGACGAACAGGGGCCTCGTATGGCTACACCTTC.

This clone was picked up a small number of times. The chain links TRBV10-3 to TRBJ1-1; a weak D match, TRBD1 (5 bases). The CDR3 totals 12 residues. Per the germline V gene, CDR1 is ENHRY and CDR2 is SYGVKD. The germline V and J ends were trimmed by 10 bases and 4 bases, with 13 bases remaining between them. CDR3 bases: TGTGCCACCCAAAAGACAGCCACTGAAGCTTTCTTT. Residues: CATQKTATEAFF.

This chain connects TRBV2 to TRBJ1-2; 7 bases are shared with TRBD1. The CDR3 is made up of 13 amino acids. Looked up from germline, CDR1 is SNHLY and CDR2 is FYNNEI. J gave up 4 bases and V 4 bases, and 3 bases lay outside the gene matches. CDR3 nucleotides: TGTGCCAGCAGTGGGGGGACAGCCTATGGCTACACCTTC. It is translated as CASSGGTAYGYTF.

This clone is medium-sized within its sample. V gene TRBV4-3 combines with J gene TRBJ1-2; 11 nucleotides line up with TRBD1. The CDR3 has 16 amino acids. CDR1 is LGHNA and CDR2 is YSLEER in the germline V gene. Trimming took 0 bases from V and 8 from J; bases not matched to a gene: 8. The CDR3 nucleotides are TGCGCCAGCAGCCAAGATAGGACAGGGGGCGGTGAAGGCTACACCTTC. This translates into CASSQDRTGGGEGYTF.

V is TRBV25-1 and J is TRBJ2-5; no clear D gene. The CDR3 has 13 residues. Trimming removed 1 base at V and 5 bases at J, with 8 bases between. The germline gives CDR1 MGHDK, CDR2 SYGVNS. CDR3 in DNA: TGTGCCAGCAGTGAATTGGCTAAGGAGACCCAGTACTTC. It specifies CASSELAKETQYF.

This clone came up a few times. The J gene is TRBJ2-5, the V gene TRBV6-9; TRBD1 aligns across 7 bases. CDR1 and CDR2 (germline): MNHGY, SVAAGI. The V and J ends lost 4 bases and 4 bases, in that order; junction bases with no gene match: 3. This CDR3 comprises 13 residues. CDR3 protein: CASSWAGGETQYF. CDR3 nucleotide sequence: TGTGCCAGCAGTTGGGCAGGGGGAGAGACCCAGTACTTC.

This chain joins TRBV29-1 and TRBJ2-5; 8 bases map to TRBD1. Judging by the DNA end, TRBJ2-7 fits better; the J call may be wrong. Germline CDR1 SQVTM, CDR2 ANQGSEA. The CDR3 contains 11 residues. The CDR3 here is CSGTQGGEQYF. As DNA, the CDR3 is TGCAGCGGGACACAGGGGGGCGAGCAGTACTTC.

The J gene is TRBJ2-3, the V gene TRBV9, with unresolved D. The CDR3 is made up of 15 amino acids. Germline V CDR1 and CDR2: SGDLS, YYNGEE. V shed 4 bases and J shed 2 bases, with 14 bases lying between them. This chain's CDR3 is CASSPPSPTTDTQYF. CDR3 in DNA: TGTGCCAGCAGCCCGCCCTCCCCTACCACAGATACGCAGTATTTT.

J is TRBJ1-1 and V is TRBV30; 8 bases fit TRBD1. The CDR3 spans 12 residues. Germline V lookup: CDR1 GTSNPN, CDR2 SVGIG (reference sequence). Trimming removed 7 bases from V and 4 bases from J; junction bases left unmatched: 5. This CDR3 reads CASQTGVTEAFF. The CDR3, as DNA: TGTGCCTCTCAGACAGGGGTCACTGAAGCTTTCTTT.

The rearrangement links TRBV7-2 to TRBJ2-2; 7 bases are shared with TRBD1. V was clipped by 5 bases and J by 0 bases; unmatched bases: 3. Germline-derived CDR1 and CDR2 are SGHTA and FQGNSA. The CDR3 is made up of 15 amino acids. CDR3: CASSQGQPNTGELFF. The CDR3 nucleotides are TGTGCCAGCAGCCAGGGACAGCCGAACACCGGGGAGCTGTTTTTT.

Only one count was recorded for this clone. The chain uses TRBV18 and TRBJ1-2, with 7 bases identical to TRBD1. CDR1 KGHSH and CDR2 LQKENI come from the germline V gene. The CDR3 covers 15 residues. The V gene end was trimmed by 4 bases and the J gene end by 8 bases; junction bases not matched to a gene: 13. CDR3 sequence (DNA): TGTGCCAGCTCACGAAGAGGACAGGCCCCAGGGGGCTACACCTTC. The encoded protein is CASSRRGQAPGGYTF.

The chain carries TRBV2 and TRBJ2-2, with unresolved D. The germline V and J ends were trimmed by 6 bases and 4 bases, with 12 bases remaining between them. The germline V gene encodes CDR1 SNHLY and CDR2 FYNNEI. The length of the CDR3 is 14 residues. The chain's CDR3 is CASRMDGPTGELFF. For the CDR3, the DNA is TGTGCCAGCAGGATGGACGGGCCCACCGGGGAGCTGTTTTTT.

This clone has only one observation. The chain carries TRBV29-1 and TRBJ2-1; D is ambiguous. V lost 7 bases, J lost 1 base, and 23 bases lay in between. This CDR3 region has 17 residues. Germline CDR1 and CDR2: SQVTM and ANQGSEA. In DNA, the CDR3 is TGCAGCGCTACCCCCCCTCATCGCGCCGTTTCCTACAATGAGCAGTTCTTC. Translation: CSATPPHRAVSYNEQFF.

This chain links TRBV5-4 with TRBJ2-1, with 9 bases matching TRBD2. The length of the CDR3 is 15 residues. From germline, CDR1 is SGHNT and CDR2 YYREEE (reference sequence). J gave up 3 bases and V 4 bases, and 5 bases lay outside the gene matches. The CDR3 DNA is TGTGCCAGCAGCGCCACTAGCGGGTACTACAATGAGCAGTTCTTC. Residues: CASSATSGYYNEQFF.

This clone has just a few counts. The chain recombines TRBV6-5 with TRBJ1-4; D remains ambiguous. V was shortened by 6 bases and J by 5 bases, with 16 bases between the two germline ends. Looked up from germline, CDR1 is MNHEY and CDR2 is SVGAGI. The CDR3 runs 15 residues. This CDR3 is CASSPNSGPNEKLFF. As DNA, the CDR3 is TGTGCCAGCAGCCCTAACAGCGGACCGAATGAAAAACTGTTTTTT.

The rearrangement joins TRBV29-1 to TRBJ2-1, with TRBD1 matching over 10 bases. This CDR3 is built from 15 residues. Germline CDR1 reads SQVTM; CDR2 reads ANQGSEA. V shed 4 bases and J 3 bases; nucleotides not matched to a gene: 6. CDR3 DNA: TGCAGCGTTGGGGACAGGGGTCTATACTACAATGAGCAGTTCTTC. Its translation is CSVGDRGLYYNEQFF.

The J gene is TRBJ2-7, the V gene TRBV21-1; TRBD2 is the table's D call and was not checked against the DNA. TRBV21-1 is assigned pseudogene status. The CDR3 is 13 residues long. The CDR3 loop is CASSKFAAGEQYF. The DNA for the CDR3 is TGTGCCAGCAGCAAATTCGCGGCGGGGGAGCAGTACTTC.

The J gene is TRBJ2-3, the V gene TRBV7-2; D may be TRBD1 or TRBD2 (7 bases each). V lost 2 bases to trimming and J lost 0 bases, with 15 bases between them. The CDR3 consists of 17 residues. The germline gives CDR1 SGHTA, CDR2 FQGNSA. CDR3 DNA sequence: TGTGCCAGCAGCTTAAGGGGGCGGGGGACTAGCACAGATACGCAGTATTTT. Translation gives CASSLRGRGTSTDTQYF.

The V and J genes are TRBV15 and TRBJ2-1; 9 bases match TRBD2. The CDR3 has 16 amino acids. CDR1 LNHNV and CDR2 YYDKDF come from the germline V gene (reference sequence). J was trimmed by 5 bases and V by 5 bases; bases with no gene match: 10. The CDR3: CATSPVVASGNNEQFF. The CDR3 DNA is TGTGCCACCAGCCCCGTAGTGGCTAGCGGGAACAATGAGCAGTTCTTC.

The CDR3 DNA sequence: TGTGCCAGCAGTGATGTCGCCGGGGAGCTGTTTTTT. Residues: CASSDVAGELFF. The rearrangement links TRBV6-4 to TRBJ2-2, with no clear D. The CDR3 is made up of 12 amino acids. Looked up from germline, CDR1 is MRHNA and CDR2 is SNTAGT. V gave up 3 bases and J gave up 6 bases, with 5 bases separating them.

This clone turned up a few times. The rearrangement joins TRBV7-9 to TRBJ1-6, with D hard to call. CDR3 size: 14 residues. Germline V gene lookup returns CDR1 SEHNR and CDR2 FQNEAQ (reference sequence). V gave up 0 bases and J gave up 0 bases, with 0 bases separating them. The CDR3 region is CASSLASYNSPLHF. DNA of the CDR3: TGTGCCAGCAGCTTAGCCTCCTATAATTCACCCCTCCACTTT.

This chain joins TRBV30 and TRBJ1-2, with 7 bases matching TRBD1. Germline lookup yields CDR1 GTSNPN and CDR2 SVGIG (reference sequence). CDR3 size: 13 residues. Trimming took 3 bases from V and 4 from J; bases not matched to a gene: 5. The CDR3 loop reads CAWRRDRPYGYTF. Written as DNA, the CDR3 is TGTGCCTGGAGACGGGACAGACCCTATGGCTACACCTTC.